Below, one TCR beta chain is given with its context. Its antigen target is currently unknown. Base qualities are not recorded, but no much larger clone differs from it by a single base. This specimen comes from a study of T-cell memory formation after mild COVID-19 (dated by TCRdb to the early 2020s). About the study as a whole: TCR sequence clusters from the two donors were found to be largely donor specific. In two donors, T-cell clones that expanded and contracted after mild COVID-19 were tracked by sequencing TCRalpha and TCRbeta repertoires over time. Two young, previously healthy adult volunteers made up the cohort, one male and one female. General study outcomes and caveats: From day 15 to 85, contracting clones showed balanced CD4/CD8 phenotypes, whereas a second wave of clones that expanded from day 15 to 37 leaned towards CD4+. The study covered only a couple of mild cases, and larger cohorts including severe cases with pre-infection samples were considered necessary. Some responding clones were detected in pre-infection memory, suggesting pre-existing cross-reactive memory T cells joined the SARS-CoV-2 response. Contracting CD4+ clones were found mainly in CM and EM memory subsets, while CD8+ clones were enriched in EMRA. Whether the second-wave clones peaking on day 37 were SARS-CoV-2 specific was not confirmed.

This sample was sequenced with an Illumina NovaSeq 6000. TCRalpha and TCRbeta cDNA libraries were built by 5'RACE with constant-segment primers, adding sample barcodes and unique molecular identifiers. Trizol reagent was used to extract RNA from every sample. Amplification of the libraries took two PCR steps, and the second step added a second sample barcode plus Illumina TruSeq adapters. Sequencing of libraries was performed on an Illumina NovaSeq with 2 x 150 bp paired-end reads. For the original study's pipeline: Reads were demultiplexed and collapsed into UMI-guided consensus sequences with migec v1.2.7. With mixcr v2.1.11, UMI consensuses were aligned to TRA and TRB V and J templates and assembled into clonotypes. A clonotype was counted as expanded or contracted only when both edgeR and NoisET called the clonotype significant, with the noise models trained on biological replicates. For edgeR calls, the thresholds were a false discovery rate-adjusted p below 0.01 and a log2 fold-change of 1. PCA with hierarchical clustering of max-normalized trajectories of the 1000 most abundant clonotypes was used as exploratory dynamics analysis. Separately sequenced CD4+ and CD8+ repertoires were used to assign a CD4 or CD8 phenotype to each responding clone. TCRdb took the public reads, trimmed them with fastp at Q25, ran MiXCR for clone calling and kept in-frame beta chains. When rows share a CDR3 protein, they turn into one entry using the most common DNA and genes. These V and J calls rely on TCRdb rather than the paper's analysis. The sample contains over 300,000 distinct CDR3 sequences, around 20% of them found a single time. The ten largest account for around 20% of the sample.

The germline V gene (reference sequence) sets CDR1 to DFQATT and CDR2 to SNEGSKA. V loses 6 bases, J loses 2 bases, and the germline ends lie 14 bases apart. There are 13 amino acids in the CDR3, from cysteine to phenylalanine inclusive. The sequence is cut down to CDR3 DNA, 39 bases in frame from base 1. PBMCs were isolated by Ficoll-Paque density gradient centrifugation. This sequence was found in a young man who had mild COVID-19 (a few samples of this study predate the infection). The sample titles of this study are shuffled in the database, so cell type and time point are left out; the donor was told from shared clones. The source material was PBMCs or a T cell subset sorted from them (not recorded which). This sequence uses TRBV20-1 and TRBJ2-7, with the identity of the D gene unclear. The CDR3 here reads CSAPWSEPYEQYF. DNA sequence: TGCAGTGCCCCCTGGAGCGAACCCTACGAGCAGTACTTC.